Sequencing of this T cell receptor beta chain was carried out in a study of vaccination effects on CD4 cells after COVID-19. Study-level information: A few convalescent patients were sampled early and late after vaccination.

With regard to this clone: The antigen is unknown. The junction shows a germline mismatch at one end, possibly a read error.

In germline, CDR1 is SGHRS, CDR2 YFSETQ. CDR3 length: 14 residues. Viral peptide pool expansion of antigen-specific CD4+ T cells preceded sequencing in the ViraFEST assay. Cells that had been cultured for roughly eleven days were the source of isolated CD4+ T cells. The person acquired a PCR-confirmed SARS-CoV-2 infection between March and December 2020. Vaccine administered to participants consisted of two doses of either BNT162b2 or mRNA-1273. The researchers cultured 1.5 million to 2.5 million PBMC per well with approximately 10 IU/ml IL-2 and 8 to 10 ug/ml peptides. IL-2 medium took the place of half the medium on both days 3 and 7. Overall study results and limits: Few convalescent patients, and no early post-infection timepoints, were available to the study.

Profiled with immunoSEQ multiplex PCR; TCRdb holds only in-frame clones, not every one. Of 15,000 to 20,000 clones listed, about 80% are singletons. The V and J genes are TRBV5-1 and TRBJ1-2; D is possibly TRBD1 (5 bases). The TCR originated in a human donor who had a prior SARS-CoV-2 infection. The sample in question was CD4+ T cells from PBMCs cultured with SARS-CoV-2 spike peptides, obtained after COVID-19 vaccination. DNA of the CDR3: TGCGCCAGCAACTTGGAGCGGGGGAGGGATGGCTACACCTTC. Its protein product is CASNLERGRDGYTF.